The T cell receptor beta chain under discussion was sequenced for a study of glioma-infiltrating T cells. Study summary: Glioblastomas were WHO grade IV, sampled at first diagnosis; low-grade were grade II. Blood libraries targeted about 4.5- to 11-fold coverage of 1 million or so T cells. Notes on the study in general: Gliomas, especially low-grade, showed above-expected tissue-blood divergence; non-neoplastic patients showed below.

This clonotype occurred many times. Its antigen is unidentified. V lost 6 bases to trimming and J lost 5 bases, with 13 bases between them. The germline gives CDR1 MNHEY, CDR2 SMNVEV (reference sequence). CDR3 length equals 13 residues. Using RNA template, CDR3s of TCR alpha and beta were amplified with iRepertoire arm-PCR. TCRdb called the multiplex PCR reads again in MiXCR, with one record for every CDR3 protein. The table lists around 350,000 distinct CDR3 sequences, 41% of them singletons. The sequence was collected from a human donor with low-grade glioma or glioblastoma, undergoing nonglioma brain surgery, or in good health (not recorded which). The sequenced sample consisted of glioma tissue, nonneoplastic brain tissue, or PBMCs (not recorded which). The V and J genes are TRBV27 and TRBJ1-1, with D uncertain. Written as DNA, the CDR3 is TGTGCCAGCAGCCCTATACAGAGAACTGAAGCTTTCTTT. This translates into CASSPIQRTEAFF.